The rows below give T cell receptor beta chains drawn from one sample of a study of CD8 T cells in Susac syndrome. TCRdb reprocessed the immunoSEQ multiplex PCR reads with MiXCR, giving one entry per CDR3 protein. The sample lists 100,000 or so distinct CDR3 sequences; around 95% were seen once. Sequencing input: CD8+ T cells from PBMCs. The receptors were gathered from a human donor with Susac syndrome. Each CDR3 is given without its conserved first and last residue. Fields, in order: J gene, clone size, V gene, CDR3 protein. Some rows mark clone size as missing; the rest say once, few, many or name a class of expanded clone.

j_call: TRBJ1-5
clone_size: .
v_call: TRBV13
cdr3_aa: ASSLRGVSNQPQH

j_call: TRBJ2-5
clone_size: .
v_call: TRBV28
cdr3_aa: ASSFPFQGTTRAQY

j_call: TRBJ1-2
clone_size: .
v_call: TRBV9
cdr3_aa: ASSISQGEYGYT

j_call: TRBJ1-2
clone_size: .
v_call: TRBV12-3/TRBV12-4
cdr3_aa: ASSLGTAGLT

j_call: TRBJ2-1
clone_size: .
v_call: TRBV11-1
cdr3_aa: ASSSWTGGNEQF

j_call: TRBJ2-7
clone_size: .
v_call: TRBV5-1
cdr3_aa: ASSLIRTSGDSYEQY

j_call: TRBJ1-2
clone_size: .
v_call: TRBV7-9
cdr3_aa: ASSLPGGGYT

j_call: TRBJ1-1
clone_size: once
v_call: TRBV24-1
cdr3_aa: ATSDPLNTEAF

j_call: TRBJ2-4
clone_size: .
v_call: TRBV4-2
cdr3_aa: ASSQDGDTLAKNIQY

j_call: TRBJ2-1
clone_size: .
v_call: TRBV11-2
cdr3_aa: ASSLKTVLPWGRSYNEQF

j_call: TRBJ2-2
clone_size: .
v_call: TRBV29-1
cdr3_aa: SVEDPASGDSGELF

j_call: TRBJ2-7
clone_size: .
v_call: TRBV29-1
cdr3_aa: SVDAGGFYEQY

j_call: TRBJ1-5
clone_size: .
v_call: TRBV27
cdr3_aa: ASSLQADAQPQH

j_call: TRBJ1-5
clone_size: .
v_call: TRBV28
cdr3_aa: ASSDGQPQH

j_call: TRBJ2-5
clone_size: .
v_call: TRBV3-1
cdr3_aa: ASSLRGQETQY

j_call: TRBJ2-5
clone_size: .
v_call: TRBV3-1
cdr3_aa: ASSQGGGLAGVYQETQY

j_call: TRBJ2-5
clone_size: .
v_call: TRBV6-6
cdr3_aa: ASSYHSTPEKTQY

j_call: TRBJ2-2
clone_size: .
v_call: TRBV14
cdr3_aa: ASSPPSAGTGELF

j_call: TRBJ2-6
clone_size: .
v_call: TRBV6-4
cdr3_aa: ASSPTASGANVLT

j_call: TRBJ2-1
clone_size: .
v_call: TRBV9
cdr3_aa: ASSVSLAGSNEQF

j_call: TRBJ1-5
clone_size: once
v_call: TRBV12-3/TRBV12-4
cdr3_aa: ASTTDRSEQPQH

j_call: TRBJ1-5
clone_size: .
v_call: TRBV21-1
cdr3_aa: AGCQPQH

j_call: TRBJ1-1
clone_size: few
v_call: TRBV11-2
cdr3_aa: ASSLSATEAF

j_call: TRBJ2-1
clone_size: once
v_call: TRBV5-6
cdr3_aa: ASSSQGDEQF

j_call: TRBJ1-1
clone_size: .
v_call: TRBV9
cdr3_aa: ASSVDRMNTEAF

j_call: TRBJ1-1
clone_size: .
v_call: TRBV5-6
cdr3_aa: ASSFLMNTEAF

j_call: TRBJ2-5
clone_size: .
v_call: TRBV24-1
cdr3_aa: ATSDFGDGQETQY

j_call: TRBJ1-2
clone_size: .
v_call: TRBV28
cdr3_aa: ASSLASKYGYT

j_call: TRBJ2-5
clone_size: few
v_call: TRBV27
cdr3_aa: ASTLGETQY

j_call: TRBJ2-5
clone_size: .
v_call: TRBV7-3
cdr3_aa: ASSQSGIGETQY

j_call: TRBJ2-7
clone_size: .
v_call: TRBV29-1
cdr3_aa: SVESRDSYEQY

j_call: TRBJ2-1
clone_size: .
v_call: TRBV11-2
cdr3_aa: ASSLSGGLNEQF

j_call: TRBJ2-6
clone_size: once
v_call: TRBV2
cdr3_aa: ASTKDRPTWANVLT

j_call: TRBJ2-3
clone_size: once
v_call: TRBV29-1
cdr3_aa: SVEGWAGSADTQY

j_call: TRBJ1-4
clone_size: .
v_call: TRBV27
cdr3_aa: ASSRQGTNEKLF

j_call: TRBJ1-5
clone_size: .
v_call: TRBV29-1
cdr3_aa: SVGWGQGGQPQH

j_call: TRBJ1-1
clone_size: .
v_call: TRBV5-1
cdr3_aa: ASSPGSAVREEAF